The clone carrying this T cell receptor beta chain occurred once. In the source study's methods: By means of reference gene primer amplification, nucleated cell counts were estimated. Here immunoSEQ multiplex PCR was the method, and the copy in TCRdb shows in-frame clones only, minus some. The DNA gave D and trimming, while V, J and clone size come from that table. This repertoire shows more than 150,000 clones, about 87% found once; its top ten account for 0.55% to 0.6%. The data were obtained in a study of blood T cell repertoires in COVID-19. Study summary: Spain, Italy and the United States supplied samples that represented acute and convalescent COVID-19.

Germline V gives CDR1 LGHNA, CDR2 YSLEER. The V and J ends lost 4 bases and 4 bases respectively, with 14 bases between them. The CDR3 spans 15 residues. Patients at the Seattle site were enrolled during active infection and followed longitudinally. Input material: peripheral blood. The receptor comes from a man in his sixties with COVID-19, enrolled during active disease. This chain connects TRBV4-3 to TRBJ1-3; D is perhaps TRBD1 (6 bases). The CDR3 coding sequence is TGCGCCAGCAGCCGAGAGGGGGGGGCCGGAAACACCATATATTTT. Its protein is CASSREGGAGNTIYF.